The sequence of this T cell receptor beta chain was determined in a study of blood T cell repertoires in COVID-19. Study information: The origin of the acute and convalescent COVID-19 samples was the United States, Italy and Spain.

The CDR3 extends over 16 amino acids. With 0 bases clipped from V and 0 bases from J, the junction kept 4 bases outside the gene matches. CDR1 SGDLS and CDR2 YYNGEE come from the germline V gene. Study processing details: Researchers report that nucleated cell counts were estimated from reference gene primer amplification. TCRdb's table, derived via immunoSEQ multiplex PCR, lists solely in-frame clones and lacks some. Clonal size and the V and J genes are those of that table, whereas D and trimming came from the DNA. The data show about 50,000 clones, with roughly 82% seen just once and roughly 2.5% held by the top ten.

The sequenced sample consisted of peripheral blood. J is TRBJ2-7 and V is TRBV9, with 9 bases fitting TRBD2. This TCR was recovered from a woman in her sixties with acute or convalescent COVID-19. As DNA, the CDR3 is TGTGCCAGCAGCGTAGGGGGTAGCGGGAGCTCCTACGAGCAGTACTTC. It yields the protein CASSVGGSGSSYEQYF.